A single sample gave rise to the 32 T cell receptor beta chains below, sequenced in a study of preoperative IRX-2 immunotherapy in early breast cancer (dated by TCRdb to between 2017 and 2020). Library preparation used the immunoSEQ multiplex PCR assay. TCRdb obtained this table from immuneACCESS and retained in-frame rearrangements with V and J assigned. These tables miss some clones; where compared with another copy, unresolved V genes account for less than half of the shortfall, and the remainder is unexplained. The sample profile shows around 29,000 clones; about 90% of them were found once. Just over 9.5% of the sample is taken by the ten largest. The sample's treatment or condition, from its label and the paper: preoperative locoregional IRX-2 cytokine immunotherapy. Sample acquisition took place from a patient treated with IRX-2 immunotherapy. All receptors come from a human donor with breast cancer.

This chain links TRBV7-7 with TRBJ2-5; D is unresolved. This CDR3 has 14 residues. Trimming removed 1 base at V and 1 base at J, with 7 bases between. Germline V gene data show CDR1 as SSHAT and CDR2 as FNYEAQ (reference sequence). The CDR3 region is CASSLGRVQETQYF. The CDR3 coding sequence is TGTGCCAGCAGCTTAGGACGGGTCCAAGAGACCCAGTACTTC.

J is TRBJ2-7 and V is TRBV15; possible D gene TRBD2, 6 bases. The CDR3 sequence is 13 residues long. V lost 0 bases to trimming and J lost 6 bases, with 9 bases between them. In germline, CDR1 is LNHNV, CDR2 YYDKDF (reference sequence). CDR3 amino acids: CATSRDPAGEQYF. CDR3 nucleotides: TGTGCCACCAGCAGAGATCCAGCGGGCGAGCAGTACTTC.

The chain employs TRBV27 and TRBJ2-7; 8 bases align to TRBD2. Trimming removed 6 bases from V and 2 bases from J; junction bases left unmatched: 9. CDR1 and CDR2 from the germline V gene are MNHEY and SMNVEV (reference sequence). The CDR3 covers 15 residues. The CDR3 coding sequence is TGTGCCAGCAGCCCATTCGGACTAGCCCCCTACGAGCAGTACTTC. As protein: CASSPFGLAPYEQYF.

This chain links TRBV9 with TRBJ2-5; D gene unclear. Trimming removed 0 bases from V and 5 bases from J, with 11 bases in between. CDR1 is SGDLS, CDR2 YYNGEE, per germline. The length of the CDR3 is 14 residues. DNA of the CDR3: TGTGCCAGCAGCGTAGGGTGGACCGCGGAGACCCAGTACTTC. Residues: CASSVGWTAETQYF.

The chain combines TRBV5-1 with TRBJ1-2; TRBD1 is a possible D gene (6 bases). The CDR3 spans 15 residues. In germline, CDR1 is SGHRS, CDR2 YFSETQ. V lost 1 base and J lost 1, with 11 bases in between. DNA for the CDR3: TGCGCCAGCAGCTTGCCGGGACAAGATAACTATGGCTACACCTTC. Protein sequence: CASSLPGQDNYGYTF.

The chain links TRBV6-5 to TRBJ2-1, with D perhaps matching TRBD2 (5 bases). The CDR3 runs to 15 residues. Deletions cut 2 bases from V and 5 bases from J, with 13 bases between. Germline V gives CDR1 MNHEY, CDR2 SVGAGI. In nucleotides, the CDR3 is TGTGCCAGCAGTTACGTCCCGGGGTTCGACAATGAGCAGTTCTTC. Translated, it gives CASSYVPGFDNEQFF.

The chain carries TRBV5-5 and TRBJ1-4; TRBD1 agrees at 7 bases. The V gene's germline CDR1 is SGHKS and CDR2 YYEKEE (reference sequence). The CDR3 spans 16 residues. J gave up 8 bases and V 5 bases, and 15 bases lay outside the gene matches. The CDR3 spells CASSRYGSTGREKLFF. The CDR3 coding sequence is TGTGCCAGCAGTCGGTATGGATCGACAGGGCGCGAAAAACTGTTTTTT.

Only one count was recorded for this clone. The chain has TRBV4-3 and TRBJ1-1; 7 positions match TRBD1. CDR3 size: 16 residues. CDR1 LGHNA and CDR2 YSLEER come from the germline V gene. Unmatched junction bases numbered 8, after V lost 3 bases and J lost 1 base. The DNA of the CDR3 is TGCGCCAGCAGCCAGACAATACAGGGGTGGAACACTGAAGCTTTCTTT. As protein: CASSQTIQGWNTEAFF.

The chain joins TRBV5-1 to TRBJ1-1; D is possibly TRBD1 (6 bases). This CDR3 spans 13 amino acids. Germline assignment: CDR1 SGHRS and CDR2 YFSETQ. Trimming cost V 2 bases and J 4 bases, with 9 bases left between them. The CDR3 coding sequence is TGCGCCAGCAGCTTTCAGGGGACCACTGAAGCTTTCTTT. Translation gives CASSFQGTTEAFF.

Comments on this clone: At the DNA level, this CDR3 is encoded by other sequences in the same sample as well. The DNA for the CDR3 is TGTGCCAGCAGTCGGGGACAGGGCCGGGAAAAACTGTTTTTT. Translating it yields CASSRGQGREKLFF. The chain carries TRBV28 and TRBJ1-4, with 9 positions matching TRBD1. V trimming: 5 bases; J trimming: 8 bases; junction bases outside the gene matches: 6. CDR3 length: 14 amino acids. In germline, CDR1 is MDHEN, CDR2 SYDVKM.

The chain recombines TRBV28 with TRBJ2-7; TRBD1 is a possible D gene (6 bases). CDR1 MDHEN and CDR2 SYDVKM come from the germline V gene. V lost 5 bases and J 0 bases, leaving 17 bases between the germline ends. The CDR3 is 16 amino acids. CDR3 region: CASSHHRASSSYEQYF. For the CDR3, the DNA is TGTGCCAGCAGTCATCACAGGGCTTCTAGCTCCTACGAGCAGTACTTC.

This chain connects TRBV5-1 to TRBJ2-1, with D tentatively TRBD2 (7 bases). Germline V gives CDR1 SGHRS, CDR2 YFSETQ. The CDR3 has 16 amino acids. V was clipped by 0 bases and J by 8 bases, with 18 bases between them. CDR3 sequence (DNA): TGCGCCAGCAGCTTGGGGATGGGGCCGGGGGGCGATGAGCAGTTCTTC. The encoded protein is CASSLGMGPGGDEQFF.

This chain uses TRBV18 with TRBJ1-1, with D unclear. This CDR3 has 13 residues. Trimming cost V 3 bases and J 8 bases, with 13 bases left between them. From germline, CDR1 is KGHSH and CDR2 LQKENI. The CDR3 loop reads CASSPRAFYEAFF. The CDR3 region has the DNA TGTGCCAGCTCACCTAGGGCGTTCTACGAAGCTTTCTTT.

The chain combines TRBV7-2 with TRBJ1-1; D unresolved. Germline V gives CDR1 SGHTA, CDR2 FQGNSA. CDR3 length: 16 residues. V lost 2 bases to trimming and J lost 4 bases, with 17 bases between them. CDR3 nucleotides: TGTGCCAGCAGCTTAAGGGCCGTGGGGAACCCCACTGAAGCTTTCTTT. Encoded protein: CASSLRAVGNPTEAFF.

V usage is TRBV6-1 and J usage is TRBJ1-4, with a possible D match to TRBD1 (6 bases). The CDR3 loop spans 18 amino acids. V gave up 3 bases and J gave up 3 bases, with 20 bases separating them. Germline loops: CDR1 MNHNS, CDR2 SASEGT. Here the CDR3 DNA reads TGTGCCAGCAGTGAGGGAAGTGGGGGCCCCGTGGCTAATGAAAAACTGTTTTTT. Translated, it gives CASSEGSGGPVANEKLFF.

The chain recombines TRBV15 with TRBJ2-2; D is undetermined. V was clipped by 0 bases and J by 7 bases, with 12 bases between them. The length of the CDR3 is 15 residues. CDR1 and CDR2 (germline): LNHNV, YYDKDF (reference sequence). The CDR3 region has the DNA TGTGCCACCAGCAGAGATAAAAAGTCCCTCGGGGAGCTGTTTTTT. It encodes CATSRDKKSLGELFF.

The chain combines TRBV7-9 with TRBJ2-1, with 10 bases lining up with TRBD2. Germline CDR1 is SEHNR and CDR2 is FQNEAQ (reference sequence). V was clipped by 5 bases and J by 2 bases; unmatched bases: 6. CDR3 length equals 16 residues. The CDR3: CASSGPGLATYNEQFF. The CDR3 DNA is TGTGCCAGCAGCGGTCCGGGACTAGCGACCTACAATGAGCAGTTCTTC.

The V call is TRBV19, the J call TRBJ1-3; no firm D call. This CDR3 region has 16 residues. Germline CDR1 is LNHDA and CDR2 is SQIVND (reference sequence). With 3 bases removed from V and 0 bases from J, the gap between germline ends came to 12 bases. Written as DNA, the CDR3 is TGTGCCAGTAGTATTATAGGACGGTCCTCTGGAAACACCATATATTTT. It codes for CASSIIGRSSGNTIYF.

The V and J genes are TRBV19 and TRBJ2-6; D is perhaps TRBD1 (6 bases). The CDR3 loop spans 17 amino acids. V was shortened by 4 bases and J by 1 base, with 14 bases between the two germline ends. Germline V gives CDR1 LNHDA, CDR2 SQIVND (reference sequence). CDR3 amino acids: CASSKTQGSSGANVLTF. DNA for the CDR3: TGTGCCAGTAGTAAGACACAGGGATCTTCTGGGGCCAACGTCCTGACTTTC. The entire variable domain, with the rest obtained from reference TRBV19 and TRBJ2-6, is as follows: DGGITQSPKYLFRKEGQNVTLSCEQNLNHDAMYWYRQDPGQGLRLIYYSQIVNDFQKGDIAEGYSVSREKKESFPLTVTSAQKNPTAFYLCASSKTQGSSGANVLTFGAGSRLTVL.

The chain recombines TRBV9 with TRBJ2-5; TRBD2 agrees at 14 bases. The germline CDR1 and CDR2 sequences are SGDLS and YYNGEE. This CDR3 has 19 amino acids. Losses at the gene ends were 3 bases for V and 1 base for J; bases not matched to a gene: 11. The CDR3 DNA is TGTGCCAGCAGCGCGAGCCTTGGACTAGCGGGGGGAAGCCAAGAGACCCAGTACTTC. Its translation: CASSASLGLAGGSQETQYF.

This clone was observed a few times. CDR3 residues: CASSFQETQYF. The CDR3 DNA sequence: TGTGCCAGCAGCTTTCAAGAGACCCAGTACTTC. The V gene is TRBV7-6, the J gene TRBJ2-5; D unclear. Germline assignment: CDR1 SGHVS and CDR2 FNYEAQ. The germline V and J ends were trimmed by 3 bases and 2 bases, with 1 base remaining between them. The CDR3 extends over 11 amino acids.

The V gene is TRBV6-5, the J gene TRBJ2-1, with D uncertain. The germline V and J ends were trimmed by 4 bases and 8 bases, with 12 bases remaining between them. Germline assignment: CDR1 MNHEY and CDR2 SVGAGI. The CDR3 consists of 13 residues. This CDR3 reads CASSWISNDEQFF. CDR3 sequence (DNA): TGTGCCAGCAGTTGGATTAGCAACGATGAGCAGTTCTTC.

The genes are TRBV11-2 and TRBJ1-2; 8 positions agree with TRBD1. This CDR3 region has 15 residues. V was clipped by 5 bases and J by 4 bases; unmatched bases: 9. Germline lookup yields CDR1 SGHAT and CDR2 FQNNGV. DNA for the CDR3: TGTGCCAGCAGCCTCGGACAGGGCGCCATCTATGGCTACACCTTC. It is translated as CASSLGQGAIYGYTF.

The V call is TRBV5-1, the J call TRBJ2-2; D gene ambiguous. V was cut by 0 bases and J by 0 bases, with 6 bases left in between. Germline CDR1 is SGHRS and CDR2 is YFSETQ. This CDR3 comprises 15 residues. The CDR3 is CASSLDGSNTGELFF. CDR3 coding DNA: TGCGCCAGCAGCTTGGATGGGTCGAACACCGGGGAGCTGTTTTTT.

The chain combines TRBV9 with TRBJ1-1; the match to TRBD1 covers 8 bases. The CDR3 has 16 residues. V shed 1 base and J 0 bases; nucleotides not matched to a gene: 5. Germline CDR1 is SGDLS and CDR2 is YYNGEE. DNA for the CDR3: TGTGCCAGCAGCGTAACGGCAGGGGGCTTGAACACTGAAGCTTTCTTT. It is translated as CASSVTAGGLNTEAFF.

The chain carries TRBV14 and TRBJ1-1; a weak D match, TRBD1 (5 bases). V was trimmed by 4 bases and J by 4 bases, leaving 10 bases between them. This CDR3 has 13 residues. The germline V gene has CDR1 SGHDN and CDR2 FVKESK. CDR3 region: CASSRRGPTEAFF. The CDR3, as DNA: TGTGCCAGCAGCCGGCGGGGACCCACTGAAGCTTTCTTT.

CDR3 nucleotide sequence: TGTGCCAACAAGCCACATAGACACACCGGGGAGCTGTTTTTT. Encoded protein: CANKPHRHTGELFF. The rearrangement uses TRBV6-5 and TRBJ2-2; D is undetermined. This CDR3 spans 14 amino acids. The V and J ends lost 10 bases and 3 bases respectively, with 15 bases between them. Germline-derived CDR1 and CDR2 are MNHEY and SVGAGI.

The genes are TRBV5-1 and TRBJ2-1; 9 nucleotides match TRBD2. The germline gives CDR1 SGHRS, CDR2 YFSETQ. This CDR3 contains 16 residues. V lost 4 bases to trimming and J lost 7 bases; unmatched junction nucleotides: 12. DNA of the CDR3: TGCGCCAGCAGCCCTACGACTAGCGGAAATAGGAATGAGCAGTTCTTC. Protein product: CASSPTTSGNRNEQFF.

The V and J genes are TRBV1 and TRBJ1-4; the table's D gene call, TRBD1, was not cross checked with the DNA. TRBV1 is a known pseudogene. The CDR3 sequence is 15 residues long. CDR3 in DNA: TGCACCAGCAGCCATTCGCAGGGTGCTAATGAAAAACTGTTTTTT. Its protein product is CTSSHSQGANEKLFF.

The CDR3 reads CASSLGTLRDEQYF. In DNA, the CDR3 is TGTGCCAGCAGCTTAGGGACCCTGAGGGACGAGCAGTACTTC. This chain uses TRBV7-8 with TRBJ2-7; D possibly corresponds to TRBD2 (5 bases). Germline loops: CDR1 SGHVS, CDR2 FQNEAQ. This CDR3 has 14 residues. The V gene lost 1 base and the J gene lost 5 bases, with 12 bases spanning the gap.

This chain uses TRBV20-1 with TRBJ2-3; D not resolved. Germline CDR1 DFQATT, CDR2 SNEGSKA (reference sequence). The CDR3 loop spans 10 amino acids. Trimming shortened V by 5 bases and J by 6 bases, and 6 bases separated the two germline ends. The CDR3 sequence: CSALGDTQYF. The CDR3 nucleotides read TGCAGTGCTTTGGGGGATACGCAGTATTTT.

This clone has more than one count but fewer than ten. This chain joins TRBV18 and TRBJ1-5, with a possible D match to TRBD1 (5 bases). The CDR3 is 13 amino acids. V shed 3 bases and J shed 7 bases, with 10 bases lying between them. Germline V gene sequence: CDR1 KGHSH, CDR2 LQKENI. The CDR3: CASSPVDSQPQHF. Here the CDR3 DNA reads TGTGCCAGCTCACCTGTCGACAGCCAGCCCCAGCATTTT.